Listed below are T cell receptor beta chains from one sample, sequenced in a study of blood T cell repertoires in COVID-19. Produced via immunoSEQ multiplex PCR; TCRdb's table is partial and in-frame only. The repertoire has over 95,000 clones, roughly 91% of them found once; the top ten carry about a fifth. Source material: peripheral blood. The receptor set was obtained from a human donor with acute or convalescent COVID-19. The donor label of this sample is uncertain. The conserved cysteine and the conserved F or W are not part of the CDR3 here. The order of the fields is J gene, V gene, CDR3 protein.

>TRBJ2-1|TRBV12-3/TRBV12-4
ASRGADYNEQF
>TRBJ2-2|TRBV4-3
ASSQDWGTGSGELF
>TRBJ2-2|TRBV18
ASSPTGSNTGELF
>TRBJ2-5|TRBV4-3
ASSQVFAQGGRETQY
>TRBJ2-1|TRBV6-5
ASRTGTSGGNEQF
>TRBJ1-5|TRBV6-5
ASLGTGNGQPQH
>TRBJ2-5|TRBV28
ASSSLGTSGGWETQY
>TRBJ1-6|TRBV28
ASRWTADYSPLH
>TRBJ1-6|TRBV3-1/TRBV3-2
ASSHPPGIAATPLH
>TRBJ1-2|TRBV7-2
ASSFHLAGTGGVLNGYT
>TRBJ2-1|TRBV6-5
ASSYSPSGGWNEQF
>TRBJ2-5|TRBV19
ASSAGLARVGQETQY
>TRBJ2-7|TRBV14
ASSQDWGKQY
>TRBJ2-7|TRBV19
ASSIVFPLGLYEQY
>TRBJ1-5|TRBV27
ASSAYRASNQPQH
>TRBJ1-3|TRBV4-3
ASSQAARDSGNTIY
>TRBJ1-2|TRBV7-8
ASSLAGGRRYGYT
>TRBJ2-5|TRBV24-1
ATSEGDRSKETQY
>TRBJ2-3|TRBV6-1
ASSEVGGSTDTQY
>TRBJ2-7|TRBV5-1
ASSFDHKSSYEQY
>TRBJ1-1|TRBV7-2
ASSYPGTPEAF
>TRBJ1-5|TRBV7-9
ASSLTGARSQPQH
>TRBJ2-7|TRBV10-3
AISIGTGSEQY
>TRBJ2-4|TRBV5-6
ASSNPGTGVKNIQY
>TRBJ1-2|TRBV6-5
ASSSWIEANYGYT
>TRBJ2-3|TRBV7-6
ASSLGGIRTDTQY
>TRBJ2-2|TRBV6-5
ASSYGGTGELF
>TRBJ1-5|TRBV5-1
AEKRGQGYQPQH
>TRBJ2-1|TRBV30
AWNSYNEQF
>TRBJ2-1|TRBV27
ASRTGTANNEQF
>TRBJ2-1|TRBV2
ASSEAGEGEF
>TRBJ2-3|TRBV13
ASSSSGLAGTDTQY
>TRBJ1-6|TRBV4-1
ASSQEGTGASPLH
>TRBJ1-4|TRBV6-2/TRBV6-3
ASSDRGSSPNEKLF
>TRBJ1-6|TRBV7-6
ASSLAARGRNSPLH
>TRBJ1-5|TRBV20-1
SASSVLQGDSNQPQH
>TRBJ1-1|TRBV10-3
AISDLLRGQNTEAF
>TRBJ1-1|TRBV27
ASSLSGGMNTEAF
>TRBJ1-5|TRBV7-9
ASSLAGFQPQH
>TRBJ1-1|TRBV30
AWLFPGWNTEAF
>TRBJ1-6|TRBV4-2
ASSQGQGAWDSPLH
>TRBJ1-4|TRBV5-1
ASSSGQGLEKLF
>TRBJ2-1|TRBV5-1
ASSLVAYSYNEQF
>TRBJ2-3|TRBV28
ASTGGLTDTQY
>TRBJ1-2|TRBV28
ASNGPGTGNYGYT
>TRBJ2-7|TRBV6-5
ASSAETGYEQY
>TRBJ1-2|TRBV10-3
AISVGQGTYGYT
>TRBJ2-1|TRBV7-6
ASSLAPPSGEQF
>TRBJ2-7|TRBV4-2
ASSQDRDRLDEQY
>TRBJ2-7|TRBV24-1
ATRDSLSYEQY
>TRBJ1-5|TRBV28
ASRGLDSNQPQH
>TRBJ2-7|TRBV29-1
SARGVAGGTYEQY
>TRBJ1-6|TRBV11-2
ASSTRQGYNSPLH